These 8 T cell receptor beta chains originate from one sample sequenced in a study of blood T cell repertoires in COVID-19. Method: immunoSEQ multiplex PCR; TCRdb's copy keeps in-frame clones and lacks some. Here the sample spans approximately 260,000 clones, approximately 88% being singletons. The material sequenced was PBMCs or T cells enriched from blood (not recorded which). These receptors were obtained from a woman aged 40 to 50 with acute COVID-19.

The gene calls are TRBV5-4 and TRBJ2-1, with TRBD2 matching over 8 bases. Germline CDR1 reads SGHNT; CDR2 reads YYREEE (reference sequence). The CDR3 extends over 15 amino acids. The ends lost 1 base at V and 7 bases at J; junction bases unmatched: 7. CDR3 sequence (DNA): TGTGCCAGCAGCTTGCCAGCGGGAGTTTCGAATGAGCAGTTCTTC. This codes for CASSLPAGVSNEQFF.

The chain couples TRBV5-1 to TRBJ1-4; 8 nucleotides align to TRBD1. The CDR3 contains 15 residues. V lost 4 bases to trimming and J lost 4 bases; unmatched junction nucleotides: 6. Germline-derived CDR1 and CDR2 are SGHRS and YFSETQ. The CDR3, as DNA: TGCGCCAGCAGCCACGCGGACAGGGATAATGAAAAACTGTTTTTT. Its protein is CASSHADRDNEKLFF.

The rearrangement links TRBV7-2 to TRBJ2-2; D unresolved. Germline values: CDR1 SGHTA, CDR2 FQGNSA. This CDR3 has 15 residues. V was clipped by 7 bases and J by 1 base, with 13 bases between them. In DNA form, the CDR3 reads TGTGCCAGCACCACGTCTACAGAGAACACCGGGGAGCTGTTTTTT. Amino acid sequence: CASTTSTENTGELFF.

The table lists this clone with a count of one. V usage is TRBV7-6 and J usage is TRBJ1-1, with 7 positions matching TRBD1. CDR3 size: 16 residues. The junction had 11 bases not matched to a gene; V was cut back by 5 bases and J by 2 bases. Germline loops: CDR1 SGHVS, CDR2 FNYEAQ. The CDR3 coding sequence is TGTGCCAGCAGCGAGCCACCGGGACAGACCAACACTGAAGCTTTCTTT. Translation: CASSEPPGQTNTEAFF.

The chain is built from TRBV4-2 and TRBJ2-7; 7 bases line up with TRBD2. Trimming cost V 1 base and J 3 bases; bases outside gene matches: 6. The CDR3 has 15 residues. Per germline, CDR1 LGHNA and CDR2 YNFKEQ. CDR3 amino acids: CASSQGGDYLYEQYF. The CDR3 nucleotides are TGTGCCAGCAGCCAAGGAGGGGACTACCTCTACGAGCAGTACTTC.

The CDR3: CASSKGEDNEQFF. CDR3 coding DNA: TGTGCCAGCAGCAAAGGGGAGGACAATGAGCAGTTCTTC. The chain employs TRBV7-8 and TRBJ2-1, with D perhaps matching TRBD2 (6 bases). There are 13 residues in the CDR3. Germline assignment: CDR1 SGHVS and CDR2 FQNEAQ. The V end was cut by 5 bases, the J end by 5 bases, with 10 bases between.

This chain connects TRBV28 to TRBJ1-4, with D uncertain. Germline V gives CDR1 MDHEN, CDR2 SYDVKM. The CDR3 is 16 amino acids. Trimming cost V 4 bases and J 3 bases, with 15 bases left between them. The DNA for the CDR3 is TGTGCCAGCAGTTCGACCGGAGCCGGTTCTAATGAAAAACTGTTTTTT. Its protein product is CASSSTGAGSNEKLFF.

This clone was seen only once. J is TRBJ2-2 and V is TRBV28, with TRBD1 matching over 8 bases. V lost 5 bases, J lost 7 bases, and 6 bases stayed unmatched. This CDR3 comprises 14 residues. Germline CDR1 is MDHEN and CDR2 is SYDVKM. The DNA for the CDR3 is TGTGCCAGCAGTCCTCAGGGGGCCGGCGGGGAGCTGTTTTTT. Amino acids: CASSPQGAGGELFF.